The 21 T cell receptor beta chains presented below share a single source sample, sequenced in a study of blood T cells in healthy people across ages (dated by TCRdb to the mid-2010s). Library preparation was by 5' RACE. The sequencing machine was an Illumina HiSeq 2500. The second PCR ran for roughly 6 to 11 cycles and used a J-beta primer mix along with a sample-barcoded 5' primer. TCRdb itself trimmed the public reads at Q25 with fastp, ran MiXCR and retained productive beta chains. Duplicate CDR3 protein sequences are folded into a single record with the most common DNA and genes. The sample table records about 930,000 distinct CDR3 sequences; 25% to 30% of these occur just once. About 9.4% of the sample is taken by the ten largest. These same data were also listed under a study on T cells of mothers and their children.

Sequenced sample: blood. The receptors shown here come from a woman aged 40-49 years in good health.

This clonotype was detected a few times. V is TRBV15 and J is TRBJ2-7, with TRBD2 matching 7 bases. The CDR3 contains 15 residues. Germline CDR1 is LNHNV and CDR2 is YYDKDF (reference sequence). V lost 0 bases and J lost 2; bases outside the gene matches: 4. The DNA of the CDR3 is TGTGCCACCAGCAGAGATCCCAGCGGGGCCTACGAGCAGTACTTC. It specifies CATSRDPSGAYEQYF.

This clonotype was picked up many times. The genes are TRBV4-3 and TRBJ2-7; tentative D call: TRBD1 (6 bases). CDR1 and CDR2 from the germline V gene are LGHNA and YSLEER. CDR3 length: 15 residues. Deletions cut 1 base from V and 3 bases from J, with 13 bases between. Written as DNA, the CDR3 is TGCGCCAGCAGCCAAGGGGCACAGGGCCTCTACGAGCAGTACTTC. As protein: CASSQGAQGLYEQYF.

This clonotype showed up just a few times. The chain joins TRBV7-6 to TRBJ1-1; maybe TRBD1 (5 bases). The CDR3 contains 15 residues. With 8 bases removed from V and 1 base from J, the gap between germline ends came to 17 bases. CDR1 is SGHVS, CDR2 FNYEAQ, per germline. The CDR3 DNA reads TGTGCCAGCGGCCTGGGCAGGGTCCAGAACACTGAAGCTTTCTTT. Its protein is CASGLGRVQNTEAFF.

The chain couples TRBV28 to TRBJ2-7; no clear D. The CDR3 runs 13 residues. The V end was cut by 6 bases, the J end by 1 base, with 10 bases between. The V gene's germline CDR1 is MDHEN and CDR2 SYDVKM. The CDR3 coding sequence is TGTGCCAGCAGGTTACTAAGATCCTACGAGCAGTACTTC. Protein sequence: CASRLLRSYEQYF.

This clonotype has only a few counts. CDR3 in DNA: TGTGCCAGCAGCTCGGGGCGACAGGGGTACCAAGAGACCCAGTACTTC. Translating gives CASSSGRQGYQETQYF. This chain joins TRBV27 and TRBJ2-5; 8 positions match TRBD1. V shed 6 bases and J 0 bases; nucleotides not matched to a gene: 9. Germline CDR1 MNHEY, CDR2 SMNVEV (reference sequence). The CDR3 consists of 16 residues.

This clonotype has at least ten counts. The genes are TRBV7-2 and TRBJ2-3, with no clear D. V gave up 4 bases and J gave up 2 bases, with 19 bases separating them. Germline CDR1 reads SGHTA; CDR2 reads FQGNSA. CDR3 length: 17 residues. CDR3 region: CASSSRFNSDSTDTQYF. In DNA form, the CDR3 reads TGTGCCAGCAGCTCGCGATTTAACAGCGACTCCACAGATACGCAGTATTTT.

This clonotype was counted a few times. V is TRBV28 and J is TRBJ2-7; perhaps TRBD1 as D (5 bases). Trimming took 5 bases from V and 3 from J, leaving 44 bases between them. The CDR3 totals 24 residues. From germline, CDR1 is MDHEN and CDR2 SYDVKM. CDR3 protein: CASSQSPRAGFGHPDPRPGYEQYF. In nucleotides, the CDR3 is TGTGCCAGCAGTCAATCGCCCCGGGCAGGGTTTGGCCACCCAGATCCACGTCCAGGCTACGAGCAGTACTTC.

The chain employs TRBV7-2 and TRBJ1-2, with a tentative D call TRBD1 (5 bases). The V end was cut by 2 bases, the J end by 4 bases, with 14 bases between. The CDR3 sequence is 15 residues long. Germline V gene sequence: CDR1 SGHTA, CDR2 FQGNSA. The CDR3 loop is CASSLRLDNAYGYTF. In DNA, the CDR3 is TGTGCCAGCAGCTTACGGCTGGACAATGCCTATGGCTACACCTTC.

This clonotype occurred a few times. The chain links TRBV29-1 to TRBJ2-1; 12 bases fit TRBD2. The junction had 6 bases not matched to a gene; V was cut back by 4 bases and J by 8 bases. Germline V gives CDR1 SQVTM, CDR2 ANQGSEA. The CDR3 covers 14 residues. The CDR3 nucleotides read TGCAGCGTTGTAAGGCTAGCGGGGGGGCATGAGCAGTTCTTC. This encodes CSVVRLAGGHEQFF.

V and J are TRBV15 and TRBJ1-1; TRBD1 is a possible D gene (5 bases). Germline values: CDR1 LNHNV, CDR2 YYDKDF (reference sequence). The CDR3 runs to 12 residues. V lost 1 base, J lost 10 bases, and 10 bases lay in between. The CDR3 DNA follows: TGTGCCACCAGCAGAGCGAGAACAGGAGCTTTCTTT. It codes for CATSRARTGAFF.

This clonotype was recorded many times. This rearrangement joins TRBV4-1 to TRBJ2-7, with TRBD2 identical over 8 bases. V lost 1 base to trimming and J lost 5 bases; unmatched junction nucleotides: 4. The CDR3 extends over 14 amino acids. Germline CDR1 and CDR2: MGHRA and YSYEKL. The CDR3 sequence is CASSQAGGNNEQYF. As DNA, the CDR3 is TGCGCCAGCAGCCAAGCGGGGGGGAATAACGAGCAGTACTTC.

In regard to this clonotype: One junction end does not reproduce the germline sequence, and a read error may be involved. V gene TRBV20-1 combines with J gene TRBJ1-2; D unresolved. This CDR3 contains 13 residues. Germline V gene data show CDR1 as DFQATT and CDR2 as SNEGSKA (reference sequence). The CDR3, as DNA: TGCAGTGCTAGAGTGGTGATTAACTATGACTACACCTTC. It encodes CSARVVINYDYTF.

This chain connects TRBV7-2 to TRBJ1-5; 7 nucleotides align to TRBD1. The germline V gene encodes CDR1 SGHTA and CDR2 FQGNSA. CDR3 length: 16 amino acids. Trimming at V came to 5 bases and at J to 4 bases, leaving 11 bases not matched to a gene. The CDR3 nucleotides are TGTGCCAGCAGCGGGCAACAGGGGAGACGGAATCAGCCCCAGCATTTT. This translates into CASSGQQGRRNQPQHF. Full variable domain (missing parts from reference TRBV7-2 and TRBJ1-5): GAGVSQSPSNKVTEKGKDVELRCDPISGHTALYWYRQSLGQGLEFLIYFQGNSAPDKSGLPSDRFSAERTGGSVSTLTIQRTQQEDSAVYLCASSGQQGRRNQPQHFGDGTRLSIL.

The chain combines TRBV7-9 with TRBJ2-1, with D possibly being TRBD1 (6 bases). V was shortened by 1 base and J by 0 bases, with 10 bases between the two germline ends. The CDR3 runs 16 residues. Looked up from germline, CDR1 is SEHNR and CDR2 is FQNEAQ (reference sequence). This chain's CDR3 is CASSLDLGGSYNEQFF. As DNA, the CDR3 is TGTGCCAGCAGCTTAGATTTAGGGGGCTCCTACAATGAGCAGTTCTTC.

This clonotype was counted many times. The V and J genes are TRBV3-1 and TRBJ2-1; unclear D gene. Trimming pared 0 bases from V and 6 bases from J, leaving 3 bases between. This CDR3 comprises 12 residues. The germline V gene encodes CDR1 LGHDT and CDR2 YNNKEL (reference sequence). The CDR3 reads CASSQDFNEQFF. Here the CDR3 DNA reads TGTGCCAGCAGCCAAGATTTCAATGAGCAGTTCTTC.

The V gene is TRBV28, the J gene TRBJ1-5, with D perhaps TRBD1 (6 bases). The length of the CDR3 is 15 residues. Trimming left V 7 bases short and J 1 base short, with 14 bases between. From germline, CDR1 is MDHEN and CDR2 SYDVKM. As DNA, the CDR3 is TGTGCCAGCAAGACAGGTTCGTGGAGCAATCAGCCCCAGCATTTT. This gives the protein CASKTGSWSNQPQHF.

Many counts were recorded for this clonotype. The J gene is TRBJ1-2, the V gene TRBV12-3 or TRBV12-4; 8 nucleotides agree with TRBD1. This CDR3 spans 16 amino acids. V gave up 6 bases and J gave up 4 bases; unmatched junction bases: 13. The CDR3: CASRPTRQGRGYGYTF. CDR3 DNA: TGTGCCAGCAGACCCACCCGACAGGGGCGAGGCTATGGCTACACCTTC.

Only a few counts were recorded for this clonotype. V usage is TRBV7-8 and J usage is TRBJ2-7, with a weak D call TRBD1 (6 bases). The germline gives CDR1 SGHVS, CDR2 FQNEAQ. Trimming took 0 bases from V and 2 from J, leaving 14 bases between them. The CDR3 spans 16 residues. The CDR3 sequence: CASSLAHQGLAYEQYF. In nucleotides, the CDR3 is TGTGCCAGCAGCTTAGCGCATCAGGGGCTAGCCTACGAGCAGTACTTC.

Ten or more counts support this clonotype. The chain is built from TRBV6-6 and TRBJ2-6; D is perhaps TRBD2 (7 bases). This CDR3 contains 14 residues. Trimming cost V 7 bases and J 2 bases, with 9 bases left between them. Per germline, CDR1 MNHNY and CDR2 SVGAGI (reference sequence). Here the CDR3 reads CASTGGAGANVLTF. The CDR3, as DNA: TGTGCCAGCACGGGGGGCGCTGGGGCCAACGTCCTGACTTTC.

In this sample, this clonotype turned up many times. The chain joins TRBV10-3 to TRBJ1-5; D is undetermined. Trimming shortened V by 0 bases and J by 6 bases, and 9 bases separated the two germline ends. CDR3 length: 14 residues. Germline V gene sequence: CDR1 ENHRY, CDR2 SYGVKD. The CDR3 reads CAISESLGVQPQHF. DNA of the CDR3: TGTGCCATCAGTGAGTCGCTGGGTGTTCAGCCCCAGCATTTT.

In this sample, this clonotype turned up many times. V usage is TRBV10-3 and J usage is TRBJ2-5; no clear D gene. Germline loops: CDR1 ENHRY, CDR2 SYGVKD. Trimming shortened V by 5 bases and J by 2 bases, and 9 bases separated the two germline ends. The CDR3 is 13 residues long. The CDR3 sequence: CAISMTLQETQYF. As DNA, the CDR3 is TGTGCCATCAGTATGACTCTTCAAGAGACCCAGTACTTC.